The clone carrying this T cell receptor (beta chain) was recorded only once. These data belong to a study of blood T cell repertoires in COVID-19. Study as a whole: T cells, B-cell-depleted T cells, or PBMCs provided the cDNA or gDNA that served as material.

As originally analysed: Amplification of reference gene primers provided the estimated nucleated cell counts. This table comes from immunoSEQ multiplex PCR, and its TCRdb copy is limited to in-frame clones, with some not included. The DNA gave D and trimming, while V, J and clone size come from that table. The data contain about 81,000 clones, roughly four fifths of them singletons. The receptor's source is a human donor in a cohort sampled during active COVID-19. The sequenced sample was peripheral blood.

The CDR3 nucleotides are TGTGCCAGCAGTGTCGCGAGGAGGACAGGGGACGAGCAGTACTTC. Amino acids: CASSVARRTGDEQYF. This chain joins TRBV2 and TRBJ2-7; 9 nucleotides agree with TRBD1. The CDR3 loop spans 15 amino acids. V trimming: 4 bases; J trimming: 5 bases; junction bases outside the gene matches: 9. Germline CDR1 and CDR2: SNHLY and FYNNEI.